The rows below give T cell receptor beta chains drawn from one sample of a study of blood T cells in healthy people across ages. TCRdb reanalysed the 5' RACE reads using MiXCR and keeps one entry per CDR3 protein. Of about 680,000 distinct CDR3 sequences in the sample, more than 40% were seen once. Sequencing input: blood. The receptors were gathered from an older woman in good health. The CDR3 runs from the conserved cysteine through the conserved F or W. A D gene is named only where the DNA matches it firmly. A clone size is listed for some rows: how often the clone was seen (once, few, many), or a class if it is expanded.

clone_size,v_call,j_call,d_call,cdr3_nt,cdr3_aa
NA,TRBV29-1,TRBJ2-7,NA,TGCAGCGTTGGGATAGGGGGTAAATACAATGAGCAGTACTTC,CSVGIGGKYNEQYF
few,TRBV12-3/TRBV12-4,TRBJ1-1,NA,TGTGCCAGCAGTTCTAAACAGGGTACTGAAGCTTTCTTT,CASSSKQGTEAFF
few,TRBV2,TRBJ1-6,NA,TGTGCCAGCAGCAATACAAGGAACCTCCACTTT,CASSNTRNLHF
few,TRBV6-2/TRBV6-3,TRBJ2-7,NA,TGTGCCAGCACAGACCCGAAAACCTACGAGCAGTACTTC,CASTDPKTYEQYF
NA,TRBV27,TRBJ2-5,NA,TGTGCCAGCAGCCCAAGAAGAAGAGAGACCCAGTACTTC,CASSPRRRETQYF
NA,TRBV28,TRBJ2-7,NA,TGTGCCAGCAGTTTACCCCTCGGGGCCTACGAGCAGTACTTC,CASSLPLGAYEQYF
NA,TRBV20-1,TRBJ1-5,NA,TGCAGTGCAAGACCCCGCCCCGGCAATCAGCCCCAGCATTTT,CSARPRPGNQPQHF
NA,TRBV7-9,TRBJ2-2,NA,TGTGCCAGCAGCTTAGCATCAGCGGGTACCGGTTTTGGCGGGGAGCTGTTTTTT,CASSLASAGTGFGGELFF
NA,TRBV12-5,TRBJ2-5,NA,TGTGCTAGTGGTTTGGTTTGGGGAGAGACCCAGTACTTC,CASGLVWGETQYF
few,TRBV28,TRBJ1-3,NA,TGTGCCAGCTCCGGGACCCCGAATAGAAACACCATATATTTT,CASSGTPNRNTIYF
few,TRBV12-3/TRBV12-4,TRBJ1-4,NA,TGTGCCAGCAGTCTTTCCGCCGTTAATGAAAAACTGTTTTTT,CASSLSAVNEKLFF
NA,TRBV20-1,TRBJ2-5,TRBD2,TGCAGTGCTGATCCTCTAGCGGGAGAGGGGGAGACCCAGTACTTC,CSADPLAGEGETQYF
many,TRBV7-2,TRBJ2-7,NA,TGTGCCAGCAGCACACAGGGAGGCTACGAGCAGTACTTC,CASSTQGGYEQYF
NA,TRBV20-1,TRBJ2-1,TRBD2,TGCAGTGCTAGAGACGGACTAGCGGGAAATGAGCAGTTCTTC,CSARDGLAGNEQFF
NA,TRBV29-1,TRBJ2-1,NA,TGCAGCGGGACTTACAATGAGCAGTTCTTC,CSGTYNEQFF
few,TRBV7-2,TRBJ2-7,NA,TGTGCCAGCAGCCCAACTGCCCTTTGGGAGCAGTACTTC,CASSPTALWEQYF
once,TRBV12-3/TRBV12-4,TRBJ2-3,NA,TGTGCCAGCAGTTTCGACAGATTGGTAGGTACGCAGTATTTT,CASSFDRLVGTQYF
NA,TRBV5-1,TRBJ1-5,NA,TGCGCCAGCAGCCCCGGGCCATCAGCGCCCCAGCATTTT,CASSPGPSAPQHF
NA,TRBV20-1,TRBJ2-3,TRBD2,TGCAGTGCTCGGGGACTAGGTACAGATACGCAGTATTTT,CSARGLGTDTQYF
NA,TRBV28,TRBJ2-7,NA,TGTGCCAGCAGCCCACCCTCACATGGGAACGAGCAGTACTTC,CASSPPSHGNEQYF
few,TRBV29-1,TRBJ1-2,TRBD1,TGCAGCGTGCAGGGGGCTAAGGACTATGGCTACACCTTC,CSVQGAKDYGYTF
NA,TRBV6-2/TRBV6-3,TRBJ2-5,TRBD2,TGTGCCAGCAGTTACTCGCCGGGAGGGTGGGATGAGCAGTACTTC,CASSYSPGGWDEQYF
NA,TRBV24-1,TRBJ2-1,TRBD2,TGTGCCACCAGTGATTTGTACACGGGGGGGGAGCAGTTCTTC,CATSDLYTGGEQFF
NA,TRBV5-1,TRBJ2-3,NA,TGCGCCAGCAGCTTGTCAACTAGCAGCGCAGATACGCAGTATTTT,CASSLSTSSADTQYF
many,TRBV5-1,TRBJ2-5,NA,TGCGCCAGCAGCTTGGACAGGGAAGAGACCCAGTACTTC,CASSLDREETQYF
NA,TRBV10-3,TRBJ2-1,NA,TGTGCCGTCCAGGTCGGGGACTCCAGGGATGAGCAGTTCTTC,CAVQVGDSRDEQFF
NA,TRBV9,TRBJ2-1,TRBD2,TGTGCCAGCAGCGTAGGTAGACTAGCGGGATATGGTGAGCAGTTCTTC,CASSVGRLAGYGEQFF
NA,TRBV12-3/TRBV12-4,TRBJ1-6,NA,TGTGCCAGCAGTTCGACAGGTGTCAATAATTCACCCCTCCACTTT,CASSSTGVNNSPLHF
NA,TRBV4-3,TRBJ2-7,TRBD2,TGCGCCAGCAGCCAAGTCTCTAGCGGGGGTAATGAGCAGTACTTC,CASSQVSSGGNEQYF
few,TRBV15,TRBJ2-7,NA,TGTGCCACCAGCAGCCACGACTGGGACGAGCAGTACTTC,CATSSHDWDEQYF
NA,TRBV10-3,TRBJ1-2,NA,TGTGCCATCAGTGAGTCGACAGAGTATGGCTACACCTTC,CAISESTEYGYTF
few,TRBV10-3,TRBJ2-1,NA,TGTGCCATCAGTGAAGCGGGTAGCTCCTACAATGAGCAGTTCTTC,CAISEAGSSYNEQFF
NA,TRBV7-2,TRBJ1-1,NA,TGTGCCAGCAGCTTAGCGTGGGGGCTCACTGAAGCTTTCTTT,CASSLAWGLTEAFF
NA,TRBV10-3,TRBJ2-5,NA,TGTGCCACCGGGGGAGGTGGAGAGTCAATAATATCCTACAGTGAGCAGTACTTC,CATGGGGESIISYSEQYF
NA,TRBV6-5,TRBJ2-5,NA,TGTGCCAGCAGTTATTCCGGCCGGGACGGCTTCCAAGAGACCCAGTACTTC,CASSYSGRDGFQETQYF
few,TRBV4-3,TRBJ2-1,NA,TGCGCCAGCAGCCAAGACAGCAACTCCTACAATGAGCAGTTCTTC,CASSQDSNSYNEQFF
NA,TRBV6-2/TRBV6-3,TRBJ2-1,TRBD2,TGTGCCAGCAGTTCAGCAGGGAGGGATGAGCAGTTCTTC,CASSSAGRDEQFF
NA,TRBV20-1,TRBJ2-3,TRBD2,TGCAGTGCTCGGAGGGGGACTAGCGGGAGGAAAGATACGCAGTATTTT,CSARRGTSGRKDTQYF
NA,TRBV4-3,TRBJ2-7,NA,TGCGCCAGCAGCCAAGATTCCTGGAACTCCTACGAGCAGTACTTC,CASSQDSWNSYEQYF
NA,TRBV7-8,TRBJ1-2,NA,TGTGCCAGCAGCATCGGGCCTTGGGTGGAATATGGCTACACCTTC,CASSIGPWVEYGYTF
few,TRBV28,TRBJ2-7,NA,TGTGCCAGCAGTTTCCCCGGGAGCAGGAGACACGAGCAGTACTTC,CASSFPGSRRHEQYF
few,TRBV7-2,TRBJ2-1,NA,TGTGCCAGCGGGAGACAGCCTAACAATGAGCAGTTCTTC,CASGRQPNNEQFF
NA,TRBV5-6,TRBJ2-6,TRBD1,TGTGCCAGCAGCTTGGACAGGGGGCCAGGGGCCAACGTCCTGACTTTC,CASSLDRGPGANVLTF
NA,TRBV30,TRBJ1-4,NA,TGTGCCTGGAGTGTAAAGCGGAGAGGTGAAAAACTGTTTTTT,CAWSVKRRGEKLFF
NA,TRBV20-1,TRBJ2-7,TRBD2,TGCAGTGCTAGAGGACGAGCGGGGAACTACGAGCAGTACTTC,CSARGRAGNYEQYF
many,TRBV7-2,TRBJ1-4,NA,TGTGCCAGCAGCTTAGGGTCGCATAATGAAAAACTGTTTTTT,CASSLGSHNEKLFF
few,TRBV29-1,TRBJ2-7,NA,TGCAGCGCTTCCCCTGGCAGGAACTCCTACGAGCAGTACTTC,CSASPGRNSYEQYF
NA,TRBV5-1,TRBJ2-5,NA,TGTGCCAGCAGTTCTGGGGGAGGAGAGACCCAGTACTTC,CASSSGGGETQYF
NA,TRBV7-9,TRBJ2-5,TRBD2,TGTGCCAGCAGATTCTCCTCCGGGAGGAGGGAGACCCAGTACTTC,CASRFSSGRRETQYF